The 19 T cell receptor beta chains in this list originate from one sample, sequenced in a study of blood T cell repertoires in COVID-19. Assay used: immunoSEQ multiplex PCR; TCRdb lists only in-frame clones, some missing. The sample lists tens of thousands of clones, just over 85% occurring once. Sequencing input: peripheral blood. The receptor source for this set is a man aged 50-59 years with active COVID-19.

The genes are TRBV3-1 (or the pseudogene TRBV3-2) and TRBJ1-1; 8 positions match TRBD1. Germline V lookup: CDR1 LGHDT, CDR2 YNNKEL (reference sequence). This CDR3 region has 16 residues. V trimming: 0 bases; J trimming: 5 bases; junction bases outside the gene matches: 8. The chain's CDR3 is CASSQDRGRIFTEAFF. DNA for the CDR3: TGTGCCAGCAGCCAAGACAGGGGGCGAATCTTTACTGAAGCTTTCTTT.

V and J are TRBV5-1 and TRBJ2-7; 7 bases map to TRBD1. Unmatched junction bases numbered 6, after V lost 4 bases and J lost 2 bases. The CDR3 is 14 amino acids. Germline V gives CDR1 SGHRS, CDR2 YFSETQ. The CDR3 DNA reads as TGCGCCAGCAGCATGACAGGGTCCGCCTACGAGCAGTACTTC. This encodes CASSMTGSAYEQYF.

The chain is built from TRBV6-5 and TRBJ1-1; the match to TRBD1 covers 7 bases. Germline V lookup: CDR1 MNHEY, CDR2 SVGAGI. CDR3 length: 14 residues. Trimming took 2 bases from V and 5 from J; bases not matched to a gene: 5. The CDR3 DNA reads as TGTGCCAGCAGTTACAAGGGGGCCTTGACTGAAGCTTTCTTT. It encodes CASSYKGALTEAFF.

The chain recombines TRBV3-1 (or the pseudogene TRBV3-2) with TRBJ1-1; 7 bases are a match to TRBD1. The CDR3 has 14 residues. The germline V gene encodes CDR1 LGHDT and CDR2 YNNKEL (reference sequence). After removal of 6 bases from V and 5 bases from J, the junction contained 9 bases not matched to a gene. The CDR3 loop is CASSRLQGSTEAFF. Here the CDR3 DNA reads TGTGCCAGCAGTCGACTACAGGGGTCTACTGAAGCTTTCTTT.

The chain recombines TRBV11-1 with TRBJ2-5; D unresolved. The CDR3 length is 12 residues. Trimming removed 5 bases at V and 0 bases at J, with 4 bases between. CDR1 is SGHAT and CDR2 is FQDESV in the germline V gene (reference sequence). The CDR3: CASSRDQETQYF. CDR3 nucleotides: TGTGCCAGCAGCCGGGACCAAGAGACCCAGTACTTC. The full variable domain, with the rest looked up from reference TRBV11-1 and TRBJ2-5, is EAEVAQSPRYKITEKSQAVAFWCDPISGHATLYWYRQILGQGPELLVQFQDESVVDDSQLPKDRFSAERLKGVDSTLKIQPAELGDSAMYLCASSRDQETQYFGPGTRLLVL.

A single count supports this clone. This sequence joins TRBV19 and TRBJ2-5; D possibly corresponds to TRBD2 (6 bases). V was shortened by 3 bases and J by 5 bases, with 10 bases between the two germline ends. The CDR3 contains 13 residues. Germline V lookup: CDR1 LNHDA, CDR2 SQIVND (reference sequence). The CDR3 DNA is TGTGCCAGTAGTATGGGGGGAGTGGAGACCCAGTACTTC. This sequence encodes CASSMGGVETQYF.

This clone was picked up one time. The chain is built from TRBV25-1 and TRBJ1-1; D unresolved. The CDR3 consists of 14 residues. Germline loops: CDR1 MGHDK, CDR2 SYGVNS. Trimming removed 4 bases at V and 4 bases at J, with 13 bases between. CDR3 bases: TGTGCCAGCAGTGTTTCGGGGAGGGCCACTGAAGCTTTCTTT. Protein: CASSVSGRATEAFF.

This clone has only one observation. The V and J genes are TRBV19 and TRBJ1-3, with D perhaps TRBD1 (6 bases). V was shortened by 7 bases and J by 0 bases, with 16 bases between the two germline ends. Germline CDR1 and CDR2: LNHDA and SQIVND (reference sequence). This CDR3 comprises 16 residues. CDR3 in amino acids: CASTITGPDSGNTIYF. DNA for the CDR3: TGTGCCAGTACCATAACAGGGCCCGACTCTGGAAACACCATATATTTT. Combining the CDR3 with reference TRBV19 and TRBJ1-3 gives the whole variable domain DGGITQSPKYLFRKEGQNVTLSCEQNLNHDAMYWYRQDPGQGLRLIYYSQIVNDFQKGDIAEGYSVSREKKESFPLTVTSAQKNPTAFYLCASTITGPDSGNTIYFGEGSWLTVV.

The rearrangement links TRBV3-1 (or the pseudogene TRBV3-2) to TRBJ2-1; 13 positions match TRBD2. The trim removed 5 bases at V and 10 bases at J, leaving 11 bases unmatched. This CDR3 region has 16 residues. The germline gives CDR1 LGHDT, CDR2 YNNKEL (reference sequence). In nucleotides, the CDR3 is TGTGCCAGCAGCACCTGGACTAGCGGGAGTCGGGGGGAGCAGTTCTTC. Protein product: CASSTWTSGSRGEQFF.

The rearrangement uses TRBV27 and TRBJ1-6; 7 positions agree with TRBD1. V trimming: 8 bases; J trimming: 4 bases; junction bases outside the gene matches: 8. The CDR3 has 15 amino acids. The germline V gene has CDR1 MNHEY and CDR2 SMNVEV (reference sequence). As DNA, the CDR3 is TGTGCCAGCGGGACAGCGAACCAATATAATTCACCCCTCCACTTT. Its protein is CASGTANQYNSPLHF.

This sequence joins TRBV6-6 and TRBJ1-5; D not certain. Trimming shortened V by 6 bases and J by 0 bases, and 12 bases separated the two germline ends. The V gene's germline CDR1 is MNHNY and CDR2 SVGAGI (reference sequence). This CDR3 region has 15 residues. The CDR3 DNA reads as TGTGCCAGCAGCCCCGCGGGGAGTAGCAATCAGCCCCAGCATTTT. This gives the protein CASSPAGSSNQPQHF.

This clone was counted a few times. The rearrangement joins TRBV7-2 to TRBJ2-3, with a weak D call TRBD2 (6 bases). V gave up 4 bases and J gave up 4 bases, with 9 bases separating them. The CDR3 sequence is 13 residues long. Germline V gene lookup returns CDR1 SGHTA and CDR2 FQGNSA. Here the CDR3 reads CASSSGLSDTQYF. CDR3 nucleotide sequence: TGTGCCAGCAGCTCGGGACTTTCAGATACGCAGTATTTT.

This clone has just a few counts. The V call is TRBV27, the J call TRBJ1-1; possibly TRBD1 for D (6 bases). The CDR3 contains 17 residues. Germline-derived CDR1 and CDR2 are MNHEY and SMNVEV (reference sequence). Deletions cut 6 bases from V and 1 base from J, with 21 bases between. CDR3 DNA: TGTGCCAGCAGCCCGACCGGGACATTCGCATCGAACACTGAAGCTTTCTTT. It translates to CASSPTGTFASNTEAFF.

The rearrangement joins TRBV11-3 to TRBJ1-3, with TRBD1 as a possible D gene (6 bases). This CDR3 spans 16 amino acids. Germline assignment: CDR1 SGHNT and CDR2 YENEEA. V was pared by 4 bases and J by 8 bases, with 21 bases between. The CDR3 sequence: CASSSEQGNWPDTIYF. For the CDR3, the DNA is TGTGCCAGCAGCTCCGAACAGGGAAATTGGCCCGACACCATATATTTT. Combining the CDR3 with reference TRBV11-3 and TRBJ1-3 gives the whole variable domain EAGVVQSPRYKIIEKKQPVAFWCNPISGHNTLYWYLQNLGQGPELLIRYENEEAVDDSQLPKDRFSAERLKGVDSTLKIQPAELGDSAVYLCASSSEQGNWPDTIYFGEGSWLTVV.

The rearrangement links TRBV5-1 to TRBJ2-2; a weak D match, TRBD2 (5 bases). The ends were cut back, 0 bases at V and 9 bases at J, with 9 bases in the middle. The germline V gene encodes CDR1 SGHRS and CDR2 YFSETQ. The CDR3 length is 13 residues. CDR3 sequence: CASSLGEHRELFF. DNA of the CDR3: TGCGCCAGCAGCTTGGGGGAGCACCGGGAGCTGTTTTTT.

The CDR3 coding sequence is TGCGCCAGTCAACCGGGGGGGTCTACCGGGGAGCTGTTTTTT. Amino acid sequence: CASQPGGSTGELFF. The chain joins TRBV5-1 to TRBJ2-2; 8 bases map to TRBD2. CDR1 is SGHRS and CDR2 is YFSETQ in the germline V gene. Trimming cost V 8 bases and J 5 bases; bases outside gene matches: 8. This CDR3 region has 14 residues.

V is TRBV12-3 or TRBV12-4 and J is TRBJ1-5; no clear D gene. Trimming removed 3 bases at V and 1 base at J, with 4 bases between. The CDR3 covers 13 residues. CDR3: CASSFESNQPQHF. CDR3 DNA: TGTGCCAGCAGTTTCGAGAGCAATCAGCCCCAGCATTTT.

The chain employs TRBV7-6 and TRBJ2-1; 8 nucleotides match TRBD1. Per germline, CDR1 SGHVS and CDR2 FNYEAQ. This CDR3 is built from 15 residues. V shed 4 bases, J shed 3 bases, and the junction held 5 bases outside the gene matches. The CDR3 reads CASSSGQGHYNEQFF. CDR3 nucleotides: TGTGCCAGCAGCTCCGGACAGGGTCACTACAATGAGCAGTTCTTC.

The CDR3 DNA reads TGTGCCAGCACTAGTCGCTCCTACAATGAGCAGTTCTTC. Protein product: CASTSRSYNEQFF. This rearrangement joins TRBV3-1 (or the pseudogene TRBV3-2) to TRBJ2-1; no clear D. The length of the CDR3 is 13 residues. V was clipped by 7 bases and J by 0 bases, with 7 bases between them. CDR1 and CDR2 from the germline V gene are LGHDT and YNNKEL (reference sequence).